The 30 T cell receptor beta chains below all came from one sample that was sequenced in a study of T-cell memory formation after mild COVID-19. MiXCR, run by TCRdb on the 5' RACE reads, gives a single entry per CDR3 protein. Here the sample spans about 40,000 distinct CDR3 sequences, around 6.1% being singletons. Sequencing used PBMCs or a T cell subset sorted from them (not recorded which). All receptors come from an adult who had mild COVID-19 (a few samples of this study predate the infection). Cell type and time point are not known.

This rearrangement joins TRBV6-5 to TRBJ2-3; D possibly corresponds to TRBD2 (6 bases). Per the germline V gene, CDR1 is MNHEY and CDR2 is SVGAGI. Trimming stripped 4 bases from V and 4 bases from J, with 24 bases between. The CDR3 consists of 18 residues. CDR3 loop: CASSLRRTTGGFADTQYF. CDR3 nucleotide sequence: TGTGCCAGCAGTTTAAGAAGGACGACCGGGGGTTTCGCAGATACGCAGTATTTT.

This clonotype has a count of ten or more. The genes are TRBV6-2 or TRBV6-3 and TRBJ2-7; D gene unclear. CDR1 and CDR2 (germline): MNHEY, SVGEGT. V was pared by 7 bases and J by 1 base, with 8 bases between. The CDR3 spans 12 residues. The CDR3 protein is CASTEKSYEQYF. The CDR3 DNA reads TGTGCCAGCACTGAAAAGTCCTACGAGCAGTACTTC.

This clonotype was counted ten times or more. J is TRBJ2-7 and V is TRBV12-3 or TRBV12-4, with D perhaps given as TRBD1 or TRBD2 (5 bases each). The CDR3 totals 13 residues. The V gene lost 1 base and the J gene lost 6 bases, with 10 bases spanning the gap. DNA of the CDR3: TGTGCCAGCAGTTTAGGGCTAGGGACCGAGCAGTACTTC. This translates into CASSLGLGTEQYF.

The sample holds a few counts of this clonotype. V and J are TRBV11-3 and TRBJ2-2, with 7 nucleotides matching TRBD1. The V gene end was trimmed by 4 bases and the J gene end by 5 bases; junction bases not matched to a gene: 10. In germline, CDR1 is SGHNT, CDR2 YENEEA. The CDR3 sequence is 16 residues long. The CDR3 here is CASSSSTGARTGELFF. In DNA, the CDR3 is TGTGCCAGCAGCTCCTCTACAGGGGCTCGAACCGGGGAGCTGTTTTTT.

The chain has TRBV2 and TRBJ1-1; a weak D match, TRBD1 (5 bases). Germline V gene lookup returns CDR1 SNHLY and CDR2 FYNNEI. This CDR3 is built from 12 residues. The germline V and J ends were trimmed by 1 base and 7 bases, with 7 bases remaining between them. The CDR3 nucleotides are TGTGCCAGCAGTGAAGGGGGCGTTGAAGCTTTCTTT. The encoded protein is CASSEGGVEAFF.

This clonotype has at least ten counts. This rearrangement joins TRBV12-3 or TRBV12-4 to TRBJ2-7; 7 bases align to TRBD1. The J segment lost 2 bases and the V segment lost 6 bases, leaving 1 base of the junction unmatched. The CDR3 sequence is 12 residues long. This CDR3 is CASSQGAYEQYF. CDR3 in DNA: TGTGCCAGCAGCCAGGGGGCCTACGAGCAGTACTTC.

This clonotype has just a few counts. This CDR3 is CASSFTGTSGQETQYF. The CDR3 nucleotides read TGTGCCAGCAGTTTTACCGGGACTAGCGGGCAAGAGACCCAGTACTTC. The chain is built from TRBV7-7 and TRBJ2-5; 12 positions match TRBD2. This CDR3 contains 16 residues. Germline values: CDR1 SSHAT, CDR2 FNYEAQ (reference sequence). J lost 2 bases, V lost 6 bases, and 7 bases had no gene match.

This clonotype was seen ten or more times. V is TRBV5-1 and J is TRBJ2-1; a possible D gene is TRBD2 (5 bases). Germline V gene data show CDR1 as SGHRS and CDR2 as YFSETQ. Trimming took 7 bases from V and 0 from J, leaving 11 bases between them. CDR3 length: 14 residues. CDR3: CASHEGYSYNEQFF. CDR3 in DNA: TGCGCCAGCCATGAGGGATACTCCTACAATGAGCAGTTCTTC.

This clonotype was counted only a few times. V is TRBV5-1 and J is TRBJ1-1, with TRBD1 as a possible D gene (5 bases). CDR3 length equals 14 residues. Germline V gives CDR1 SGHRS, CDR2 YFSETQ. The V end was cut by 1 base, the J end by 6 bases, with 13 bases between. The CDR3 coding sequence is TGCGCCAGCAGCTTGCGTGAGACAGCGCCTGAAGCTTTCTTT. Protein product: CASSLRETAPEAFF.

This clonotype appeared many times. CDR3 in amino acids: CASSQSPRTSGETQYF. The CDR3 nucleotides read TGTGCCAGCAGCCAAAGTCCCAGGACTAGCGGAGAGACCCAGTACTTC. This sequence joins TRBV4-2 and TRBJ2-5, with 10 bases lining up with TRBD2. V shed 2 bases and J 4 bases; nucleotides not matched to a gene: 7. The CDR3 is 16 amino acids. In germline, CDR1 is LGHNA, CDR2 YNFKEQ.

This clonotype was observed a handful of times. The CDR3 region is CASSYASGSSTDTQYF. CDR3 bases: TGTGCCAGCTCGTACGCTAGCGGTTCTAGCACAGATACGCAGTATTTT. V and J are TRBV18 and TRBJ2-3; the match to TRBD2 covers 7 bases. CDR3 length: 16 residues. After removal of 6 bases from V and 0 bases from J, the junction contained 9 bases not matched to a gene. Germline CDR1 reads KGHSH; CDR2 reads LQKENI.

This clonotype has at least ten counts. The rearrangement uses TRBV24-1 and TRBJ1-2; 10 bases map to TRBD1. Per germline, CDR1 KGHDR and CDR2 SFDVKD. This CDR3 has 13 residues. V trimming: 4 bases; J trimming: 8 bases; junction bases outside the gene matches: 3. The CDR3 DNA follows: TGTGCCACCAGTGAGCAGACAGGGGGCGGCTACACCTTC. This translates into CATSEQTGGGYTF.

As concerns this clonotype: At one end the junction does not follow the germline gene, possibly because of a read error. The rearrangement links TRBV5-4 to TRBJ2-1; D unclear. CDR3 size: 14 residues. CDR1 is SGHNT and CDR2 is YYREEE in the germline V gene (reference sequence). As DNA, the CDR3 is TGTGCCAGCAGCTTAGGGTCGGTTGGGGATGAGAAGTTCTTC. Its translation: CASSLGSVGDEKFF.

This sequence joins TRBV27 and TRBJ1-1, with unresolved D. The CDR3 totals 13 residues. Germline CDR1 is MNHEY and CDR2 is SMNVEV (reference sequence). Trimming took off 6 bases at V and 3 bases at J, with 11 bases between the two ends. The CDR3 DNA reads TGTGCCAGCAGCCAAAGAACTTACACTGAAGCTTTCTTT. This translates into CASSQRTYTEAFF.

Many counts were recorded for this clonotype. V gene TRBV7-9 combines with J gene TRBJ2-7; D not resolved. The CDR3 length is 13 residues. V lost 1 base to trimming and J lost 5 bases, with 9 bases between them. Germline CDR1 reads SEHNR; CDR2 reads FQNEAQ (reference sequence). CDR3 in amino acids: CASSLGSQDEQYF. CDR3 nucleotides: TGTGCCAGCAGCTTAGGCAGTCAGGACGAGCAGTACTTC.

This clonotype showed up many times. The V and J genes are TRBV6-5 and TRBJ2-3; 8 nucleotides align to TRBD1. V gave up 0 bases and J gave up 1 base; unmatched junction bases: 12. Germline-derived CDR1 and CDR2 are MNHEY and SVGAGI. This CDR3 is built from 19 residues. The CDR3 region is CASSYSWTGIAQGTDTQYF. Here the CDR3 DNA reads TGTGCCAGCAGTTACTCATGGACAGGGATCGCTCAGGGCACAGATACGCAGTATTTT.

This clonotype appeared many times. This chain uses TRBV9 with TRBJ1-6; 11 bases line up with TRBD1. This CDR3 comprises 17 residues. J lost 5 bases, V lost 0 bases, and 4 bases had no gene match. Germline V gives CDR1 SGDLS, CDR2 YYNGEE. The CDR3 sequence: CASSVGTGGRNNSPLHF. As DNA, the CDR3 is TGTGCCAGCAGCGTAGGGACAGGGGGCCGAAATAATTCACCCCTCCACTTT.

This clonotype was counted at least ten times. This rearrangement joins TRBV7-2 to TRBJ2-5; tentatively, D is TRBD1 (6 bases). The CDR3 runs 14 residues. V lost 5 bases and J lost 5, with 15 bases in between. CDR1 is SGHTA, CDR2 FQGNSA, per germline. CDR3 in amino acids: CASSPQTGRETQYF. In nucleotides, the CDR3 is TGTGCCAGCAGCCCACAGACAGGCAGGGAGACCCAGTACTTC.

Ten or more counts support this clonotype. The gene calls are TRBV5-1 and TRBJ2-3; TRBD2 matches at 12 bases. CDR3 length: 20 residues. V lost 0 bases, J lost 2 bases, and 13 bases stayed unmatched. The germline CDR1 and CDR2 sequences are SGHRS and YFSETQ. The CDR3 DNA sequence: TGCGCCAGCAGCTTGGAAGGAGAACTAGCGGGGGGCGAACACACAGATACGCAGTATTTT. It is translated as CASSLEGELAGGEHTDTQYF.

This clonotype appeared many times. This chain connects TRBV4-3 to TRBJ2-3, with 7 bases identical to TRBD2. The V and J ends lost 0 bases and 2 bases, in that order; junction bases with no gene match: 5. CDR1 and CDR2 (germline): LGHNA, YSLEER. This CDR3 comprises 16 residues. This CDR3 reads CASSQDASGYTDTQYF. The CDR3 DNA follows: TGCGCCAGCAGCCAAGACGCTAGCGGTTACACAGATACGCAGTATTTT.

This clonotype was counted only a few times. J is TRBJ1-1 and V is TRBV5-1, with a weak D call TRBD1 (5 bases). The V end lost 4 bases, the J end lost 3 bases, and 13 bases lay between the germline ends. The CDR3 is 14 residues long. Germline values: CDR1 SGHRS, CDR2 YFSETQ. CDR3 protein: CASSPRAADTEAFF. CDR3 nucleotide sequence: TGCGCCAGCAGCCCCAGGGCGGCGGACACTGAAGCTTTCTTT.

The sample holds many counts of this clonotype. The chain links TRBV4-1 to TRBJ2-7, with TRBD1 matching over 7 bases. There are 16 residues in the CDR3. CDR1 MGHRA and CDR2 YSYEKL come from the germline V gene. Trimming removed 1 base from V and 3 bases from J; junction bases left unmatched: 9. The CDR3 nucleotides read TGCGCCAGCAGCCAAGCTACGACAGGGTTGAACTACGAGCAGTACTTC. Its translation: CASSQATTGLNYEQYF.

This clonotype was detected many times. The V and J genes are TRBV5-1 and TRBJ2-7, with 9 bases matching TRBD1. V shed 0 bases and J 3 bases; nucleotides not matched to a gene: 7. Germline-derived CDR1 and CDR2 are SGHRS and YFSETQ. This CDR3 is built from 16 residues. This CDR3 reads CASSLAGSGQGYEQYF. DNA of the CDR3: TGCGCCAGCAGCTTGGCCGGGTCGGGACAGGGCTACGAGCAGTACTTC. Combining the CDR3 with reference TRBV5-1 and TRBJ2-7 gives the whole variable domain KAGVTQTPRYLIKTRGQQVTLSCSPISGHRSVSWYQQTPGQGLQFLFEYFSETQRNKGNFPGRFSGRQFSNSRSEMNVSTLELGDSALYLCASSLAGSGQGYEQYFGPGTRLTVT.

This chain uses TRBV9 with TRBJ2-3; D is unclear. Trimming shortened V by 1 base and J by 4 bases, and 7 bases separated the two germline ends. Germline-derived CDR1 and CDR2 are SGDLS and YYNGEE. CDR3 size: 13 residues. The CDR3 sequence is CASSVQVSDTQYF. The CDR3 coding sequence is TGTGCCAGCAGCGTACAGGTCTCAGATACGCAGTATTTT.

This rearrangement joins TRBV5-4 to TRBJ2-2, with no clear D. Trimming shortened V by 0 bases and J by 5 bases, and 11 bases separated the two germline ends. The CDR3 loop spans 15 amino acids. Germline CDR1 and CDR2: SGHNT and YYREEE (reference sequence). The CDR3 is CASSLGHMGTGELFF. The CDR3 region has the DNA TGTGCCAGCAGCTTGGGACACATGGGAACCGGGGAGCTGTTTTTT.

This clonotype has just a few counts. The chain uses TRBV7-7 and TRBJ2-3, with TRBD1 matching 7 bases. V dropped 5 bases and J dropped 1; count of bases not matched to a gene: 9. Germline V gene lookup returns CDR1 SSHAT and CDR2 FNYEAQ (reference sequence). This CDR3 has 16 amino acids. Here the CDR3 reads CASSPGGWGGTDTQYF. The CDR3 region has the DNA TGTGCCAGCAGCCCAGGGGGTTGGGGAGGCACAGATACGCAGTATTTT.

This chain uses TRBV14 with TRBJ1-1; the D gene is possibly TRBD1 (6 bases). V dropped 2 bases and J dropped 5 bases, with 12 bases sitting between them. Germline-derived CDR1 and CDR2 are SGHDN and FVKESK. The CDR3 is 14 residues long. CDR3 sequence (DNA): TGTGCCAGCAGCCAACGGGGGGGGCAAACTGAAGCTTTCTTT. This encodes CASSQRGGQTEAFF.

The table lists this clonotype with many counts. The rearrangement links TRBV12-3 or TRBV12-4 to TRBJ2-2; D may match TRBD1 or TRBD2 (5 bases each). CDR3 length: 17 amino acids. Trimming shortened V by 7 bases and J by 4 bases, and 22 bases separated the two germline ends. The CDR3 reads CASTKTFRDHLTGELFF. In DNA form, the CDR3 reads TGTGCCAGCACCAAAACCTTCAGGGACCACCTCACCGGGGAGCTGTTTTTT.

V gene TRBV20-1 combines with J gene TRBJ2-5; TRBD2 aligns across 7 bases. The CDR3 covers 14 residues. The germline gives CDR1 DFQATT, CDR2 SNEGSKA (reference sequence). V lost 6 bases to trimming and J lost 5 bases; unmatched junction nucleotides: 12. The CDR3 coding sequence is TGCAGTGCCCTCACGCTTGTTAGCGGGGAGACCCAGTACTTC. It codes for CSALTLVSGETQYF.

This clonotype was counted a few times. CDR3: CASSLLSNYGYTF. DNA of the CDR3: TGCGCCAGCAGCTTGCTCAGTAACTATGGCTACACCTTC. V is TRBV5-1 and J is TRBJ1-2, with no clear D. The CDR3 spans 13 residues. From germline, CDR1 is SGHRS and CDR2 YFSETQ. V shed 1 base and J shed 1 base, with 5 bases lying between them.